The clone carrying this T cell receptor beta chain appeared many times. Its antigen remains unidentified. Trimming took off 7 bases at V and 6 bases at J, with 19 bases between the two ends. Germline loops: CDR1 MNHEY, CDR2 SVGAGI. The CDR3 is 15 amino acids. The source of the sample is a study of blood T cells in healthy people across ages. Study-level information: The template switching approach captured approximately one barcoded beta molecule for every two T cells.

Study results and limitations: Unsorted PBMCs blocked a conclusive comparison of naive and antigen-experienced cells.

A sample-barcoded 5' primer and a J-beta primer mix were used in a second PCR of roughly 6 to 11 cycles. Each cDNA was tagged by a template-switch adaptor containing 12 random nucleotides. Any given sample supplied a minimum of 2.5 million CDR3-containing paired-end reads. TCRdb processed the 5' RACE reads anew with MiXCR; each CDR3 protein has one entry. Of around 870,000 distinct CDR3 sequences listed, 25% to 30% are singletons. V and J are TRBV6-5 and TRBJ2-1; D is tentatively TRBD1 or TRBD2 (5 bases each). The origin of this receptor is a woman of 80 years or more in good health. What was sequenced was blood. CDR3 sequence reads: CASTSSWGWGNEQFF. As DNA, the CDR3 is TGTGCCAGCACCTCGAGCTGGGGGTGGGGCAATGAGCAGTTCTTC.